This entry lists 14 T cell receptor beta chains sequenced from one sample in a study of T cell responses to AZD1222 COVID-19 vaccine. Data came from immunoSEQ multiplex PCR; TCRdb stores just in-frame clones and leaves some out. Of 150,000 to 200,000 clones listed, approximately 93% were seen once; the top ten hold approximately 3.9%. The starting material was peripheral blood, obtained on day 0 of AZD1222 vaccination. All receptors derive from an adult in good health.

The V gene is TRBV5-5, the J gene TRBJ2-1, with a weak D call TRBD1 (6 bases). V was shortened by 4 bases and J by 4 bases, with 21 bases between the two germline ends. Germline CDR1 SGHKS, CDR2 YYEKEE (reference sequence). The length of the CDR3 is 17 residues. CDR3 sequence reads: CASSAQNSKGGYNEQFF. The DNA of the CDR3 is TGTGCCAGCAGCGCGCAGAACAGCAAAGGGGGTTACAATGAGCAGTTCTTC.

The chain recombines TRBV5-4 with TRBJ2-7, with TRBD2 identical over 8 bases. Germline V CDR1 and CDR2: SGHNT, YYREEE (reference sequence). Trimming took 2 bases from V and 3 from J; bases not matched to a gene: 4. The CDR3 is 14 amino acids. The CDR3 DNA sequence: TGTGCCAGCAGCTTTAGCGGGACCTACTACGAGCAGTACTTC. Its protein product is CASSFSGTYYEQYF.

The V call is TRBV11-2, the J call TRBJ1-4; D is ambiguous. There are 16 residues in the CDR3. CDR1 and CDR2 from the germline V gene are SGHAT and FQNNGV. Between the trimmed V and J ends, which lost 5 bases and 3 bases, there was a span of 16 bases. The CDR3 DNA sequence: TGTGCCAGCAGCCCCGCTCCGTGGCGGGCTAATGAAAAACTGTTTTTT. Translating gives CASSPAPWRANEKLFF.

The CDR3 reads CASGPHEQYF. In DNA form, the CDR3 reads TGCGCCAGCGGCCCCCACGAGCAGTACTTC. The chain links TRBV23-1 to TRBJ2-7; the D is unclear. TRBV23-1 is marked as an open reading frame, function uncertain. The CDR3 has 10 residues. The ends were cut back, 8 bases at V and 5 bases at J, with 7 bases in the middle.

This rearrangement joins TRBV19 to TRBJ2-2, with D maybe TRBD2 (6 bases). The V and J ends lost 3 bases and 3 bases respectively, with 8 bases between them. There are 14 residues in the CDR3. The V gene's germline CDR1 is LNHDA and CDR2 SQIVND (reference sequence). Here the CDR3 reads CASSIRDYTGELFF. The CDR3 DNA reads as TGTGCCAGTAGTATCCGGGACTACACCGGGGAGCTGTTTTTT.

The chain carries TRBV6-5 and TRBJ1-5; 8 positions agree with TRBD1. The CDR3 runs 15 residues. The junction had 11 bases not matched to a gene; V was cut back by 6 bases and J by 7 bases. Per germline, CDR1 MNHEY and CDR2 SVGAGI. CDR3 in DNA: TGTGCCAGCAGACCCGACAGGGGAGGCCTACAGCCCCAGCATTTT. It translates to CASRPDRGGLQPQHF.

The chain links TRBV4-1 to TRBJ2-3; weak D call: TRBD2 (7 bases). The V gene lost 0 bases and the J gene lost 6 bases, with 22 bases spanning the gap. Germline CDR1 reads MGHRA; CDR2 reads YSYEKL. The CDR3 consists of 18 residues. In nucleotides, the CDR3 is TGCGCCAGCAGCCAAGATAGGGTGAGGGGGGGCCCTCGGGATACGCAGTATTTT. Translated, it gives CASSQDRVRGGPRDTQYF.

The V and J genes are TRBV5-1 and TRBJ1-1; a weak D match, TRBD1 (5 bases). This CDR3 is built from 14 residues. Trimming stripped 0 bases from V and 1 base from J, with 7 bases between. CDR1 SGHRS and CDR2 YFSETQ come from the germline V gene. CDR3 nucleotide sequence: TGCGCCAGCAGCTTGGTGGGGGAGAACACTGAAGCTTTCTTT. It translates to CASSLVGENTEAFF.

The chain couples TRBV6-5 to TRBJ1-1; D is perhaps TRBD1 (6 bases). The germline gives CDR1 MNHEY, CDR2 SVGAGI. This CDR3 has 14 amino acids. Between the trimmed V and J ends, which lost 5 bases and 4 bases, there was a span of 14 bases. CDR3 sequence reads: CASSRTGIVTEAFF. DNA of the CDR3: TGTGCCAGCAGTCGCACAGGGATTGTCACTGAAGCTTTCTTT.

J is TRBJ1-1 and V is TRBV11-2; no firm D call. Trimming removed 6 bases from V and 5 bases from J, with 16 bases in between. The CDR3 totals 14 residues. The V gene's germline CDR1 is SGHAT and CDR2 FQNNGV. CDR3 nucleotides: TGTGCCAGCAGGAGGGAGGGAGGAGGTACTGAAGCTTTCTTT. It yields the protein CASRREGGGTEAFF.

The chain recombines TRBV6-5 with TRBJ1-1; D gene ambiguous. Germline CDR1 MNHEY, CDR2 SVGAGI. There are 13 residues in the CDR3. V was clipped by 2 bases and J by 4 bases, with 8 bases between them. CDR3 sequence (DNA): TGTGCCAGCAGTTACGGGAGTTTCACTGAAGCTTTCTTT. It translates to CASSYGSFTEAFF.

This chain links TRBV5-5 with TRBJ1-2; TRBD1 matches at 7 bases. Per germline, CDR1 SGHKS and CDR2 YYEKEE (reference sequence). V lost 0 bases and J lost 2; bases outside the gene matches: 7. CDR3 length: 16 amino acids. In nucleotides, the CDR3 is TGTGCCAGCAGCTTGGCCCAGGACAGGTGGAACTATGGCTACACCTTC. Translating it yields CASSLAQDRWNYGYTF.

This clone was observed a single time. The chain couples TRBV13 to TRBJ2-1; D remains unclear. The CDR3 runs 12 residues. Germline CDR1 PRHDT, CDR2 FYEKMQ (reference sequence). V was pared by 3 bases and J by 7 bases, with 7 bases between. The DNA for the CDR3 is TGTGCCAGCAGCTTGTTACGTAATGAGCAGTTCTTC. Translation: CASSLLRNEQFF.

This clone was seen just once. This chain joins TRBV27 and TRBJ1-4; 10 nucleotides agree with TRBD1. This CDR3 spans 18 amino acids. The ends lost 6 bases at V and 8 bases at J; junction bases unmatched: 18. Germline CDR1 MNHEY, CDR2 SMNVEV (reference sequence). The CDR3 sequence is CASSSVGTGVIIGEKLFF. The DNA for the CDR3 is TGTGCCAGCAGCTCTGTCGGGACAGGGGTCATTATAGGGGAAAAACTGTTTTTT.